The 21 T cell receptor beta chains listed next were all sequenced from one sample in a study of CD8 T cells in Susac syndrome. After extraction with the RNeasy kit, roughly 0.45 to 1 ug of the RNA was reverse transcribed using random hexamers. MiXCR was run by TCRdb on the immunoSEQ multiplex PCR reads, yielding one entry per CDR3 protein. The profile shows hundreds of thousands of distinct CDR3 sequences, approximately 95% of them singletons. Sequenced sample: CD4+ T cells from PBMCs. The receptor set was obtained from a human donor with multiple sclerosis.

The chain links TRBV30 to TRBJ1-2; D not resolved. CDR1 GTSNPN and CDR2 SVGIG come from the germline V gene (reference sequence). The CDR3 loop spans 13 amino acids. V lost 2 bases, J lost 3 bases, and 10 bases lay in between. For the CDR3, the DNA is TGTGCCTGGAGTCCAGGACCTTACTATGGCTACACCTTC. Its translation: CAWSPGPYYGYTF.

The chain combines TRBV29-1 with TRBJ1-1; D gene unclear. CDR3 length: 11 amino acids. Trimming cost V 7 bases and J 3 bases, with 9 bases left between them. Germline CDR1 SQVTM, CDR2 ANQGSEA. The CDR3 DNA is TGCAGCGCCGTACAGTACACTGAAGCTTTCTTT. Amino acids: CSAVQYTEAFF.

This chain joins TRBV20-1 and TRBJ1-1; TRBD1 agrees at 7 bases. With 6 bases clipped from V and 4 bases from J, the junction kept 8 bases outside the gene matches. CDR3 length: 13 residues. Germline V gene data show CDR1 as DFQATT and CDR2 as SNEGSKA (reference sequence). The CDR3 bases are TGCAGTGCCCTGGACAGGTCTGGCACTGAAGCTTTCTTT. Translated, it gives CSALDRSGTEAFF.

The chain employs TRBV20-1 and TRBJ2-1; D may be TRBD2 (6 bases). CDR1 and CDR2 from the germline V gene are DFQATT and SNEGSKA (reference sequence). The CDR3 sequence is 14 residues long. The V end was cut by 3 bases, the J end by 1 base, with 10 bases between. CDR3 sequence reads: CSASGGTSYNEQFF. CDR3 nucleotides: TGCAGTGCTAGCGGGGGAACGTCCTACAATGAGCAGTTCTTC.

This chain joins TRBV20-1 and TRBJ1-1; no firm D call. CDR3 length: 11 residues. Germline V CDR1 and CDR2: DFQATT, SNEGSKA (reference sequence). Deletions cut 6 bases from V and 7 bases from J, with 12 bases between. The CDR3 DNA sequence: TGCAGTGCCTCCCCGACGGTTGAAGCTTTCTTT. Amino acids: CSASPTVEAFF.

This chain connects TRBV7-2 to TRBJ1-1; D might be TRBD1 (6 bases). CDR1 and CDR2 (germline): SGHTA, FQGNSA. Deletions cut 6 bases from V and 5 bases from J, with 10 bases between. The CDR3 length is 12 residues. The CDR3 DNA is TGTGCCAGCAGGCATGGGACAACTGAAGCTTTCTTT. Amino acid sequence: CASRHGTTEAFF.

V gene TRBV12-3 or TRBV12-4 combines with J gene TRBJ1-1; 8 nucleotides agree with TRBD1. After removal of 6 bases from V and 1 base from J, the junction contained 4 bases not matched to a gene. The CDR3 covers 14 residues. CDR3 DNA sequence: TGTGCCAGCAGGGACAGGGTGACGAACACTGAAGCTTTCTTT. Protein sequence: CASRDRVTNTEAFF.

The V gene is TRBV29-1, the J gene TRBJ2-2, with D unclear. CDR1 SQVTM and CDR2 ANQGSEA come from the germline V gene. V lost 7 bases and J lost 6, with 12 bases in between. CDR3 length: 12 residues. The CDR3 DNA follows: TGCAGCGGTGGTTCGCTCTCCGGGGAGCTGTTTTTT. It yields the protein CSGGSLSGELFF.

V gene TRBV29-1 combines with J gene TRBJ2-3, with D possibly matching TRBD2 (6 bases). CDR1 and CDR2 (germline): SQVTM, ANQGSEA. The CDR3 is made up of 13 amino acids. Trimming shortened V by 7 bases and J by 4 bases, and 15 bases separated the two germline ends. CDR3 in amino acids: CSALTWEADTQYF. The DNA for the CDR3 is TGCAGCGCCCTAACCTGGGAGGCAGATACGCAGTATTTT.

The V and J genes are TRBV30 and TRBJ1-2, with 9 nucleotides matching TRBD1. The CDR3 has 14 amino acids. Germline V lookup: CDR1 GTSNPN, CDR2 SVGIG (reference sequence). Losses at the gene ends were 3 bases for V and 7 bases for J; bases not matched to a gene: 9. CDR3 DNA sequence: TGTGCCTGGAGCGCTTGGGGACAGGGATTTGGCTACACCTTC. Amino acid sequence: CAWSAWGQGFGYTF.

The chain recombines TRBV7-8 with TRBJ2-3; D gene ambiguous. CDR1 SGHVS and CDR2 FQNEAQ come from the germline V gene. V was cut by 5 bases and J by 1 base, with 16 bases left in between. This CDR3 has 16 amino acids. The CDR3 bases are TGTGCCAGCAGCAAACTCCTCCCTGGCCGCACAGATACGCAGTATTTT. It encodes CASSKLLPGRTDTQYF.

The chain employs TRBV5-6 and TRBJ2-4, with 7 bases identical to TRBD2. V was clipped by 0 bases and J by 9 bases; unmatched bases: 9. There are 15 residues in the CDR3. Looked up from germline, CDR1 is SGHDT and CDR2 is YYEEEE. DNA of the CDR3: TGTGCCAGCAGCTTGGAGGGGAGGGGTTCTGGCATTCAGTACTTC. Amino acids: CASSLEGRGSGIQYF.

This chain joins TRBV2 and TRBJ1-4; D not certain. This CDR3 is built from 11 residues. Germline assignment: CDR1 SNHLY and CDR2 FYNNEI. With 7 bases removed from V and 8 bases from J, the gap between germline ends came to 8 bases. CDR3 in DNA: TGTGCCAGCACGTTCGCCGAAAAACTGTTTTTT. Protein: CASTFAEKLFF.

The J gene is TRBJ2-5, the V gene TRBV5-1, with 7 bases lining up with TRBD2. The CDR3 sequence is 14 residues long. Germline CDR1 SGHRS, CDR2 YFSETQ. The ends lost 3 bases at V and 4 bases at J; junction bases unmatched: 6. The DNA of the CDR3 is TGCGCCAGCAGCTGGGTTCCGGGAGGAGAGACCCAGTACTTC. Protein: CASSWVPGGETQYF.

V and J are TRBV29-1 and TRBJ2-5; D may be TRBD2 (6 bases). The CDR3 length is 12 residues. Per germline, CDR1 SQVTM and CDR2 ANQGSEA. CDR3 sequence: CSYPSAQETQYF. Written as DNA, the CDR3 is TGCAGTTACCCTAGCGCCCAAGAGACCCAGTACTTC. Complete variable domain (other parts from reference TRBV29-1 and TRBJ2-5): SAVISQKPSRDICQRGTSLTIQCQVDSQVTMMFWYRQQPGQSLTLIATANQGSEATYESGFVIDKFPISRPNLTFSTLTVSNMSPEDSSIYLCSYPSAQETQYFGPGTRLLVL.

V usage is TRBV30 and J usage is TRBJ2-1; D might be TRBD2 (6 bases). The CDR3 covers 13 residues. The germline CDR1 and CDR2 sequences are GTSNPN and SVGIG (reference sequence). The V end was cut by 4 bases, the J end by 4 bases, with 11 bases between. The CDR3 reads CAWNWREYNEQFF. CDR3 DNA sequence: TGTGCCTGGAATTGGCGGGAATACAATGAGCAGTTCTTC.

This chain links TRBV6-5 with TRBJ2-7; tentatively, D is TRBD1 or TRBD2 (5 bases each). Per germline, CDR1 MNHEY and CDR2 SVGAGI. The CDR3 extends over 14 amino acids. Trimming removed 6 bases from V and 6 bases from J, with 18 bases in between. The CDR3 DNA sequence: TGTGCCAGCAGACCCGCGGGCTTCCAGGGCGAGCAGTACGTC. This translates into CASRPAGFQGEQYV.

The chain couples TRBV10-3 to TRBJ2-5; 9 positions match TRBD1. CDR1 and CDR2 (germline): ENHRY, SYGVKD. With 8 bases clipped from V and 5 bases from J, the junction kept 3 bases outside the gene matches. The CDR3 has 12 amino acids. Written as DNA, the CDR3 is TGTGCCATCGGGACAGGGAGGGAGACCCAGTACTTC. Amino acid sequence: CAIGTGRETQYF.

The V call is TRBV27, the J call TRBJ2-2; 8 bases are shared with TRBD1. Trimming at V came to 0 bases and at J to 7 bases, leaving 7 bases not matched to a gene. CDR3 length equals 16 residues. Per germline, CDR1 MNHEY and CDR2 SMNVEV (reference sequence). CDR3 nucleotide sequence: TGTGCCAGCAGTTTATCGCGGCAGGGGGCGGGCGGGGAGCTGTTTTTT. Its translation is CASSLSRQGAGGELFF.

This clonotype was seen just once. The chain couples TRBV23-1 to TRBJ1-1; 7 bases fit TRBD1. TRBV23-1 is flagged as an ORF with uncertain function. Germline trimming cut 1 base from V and 1 base from J; bases unmatched to any gene: 9. The CDR3 runs to 17 residues. The CDR3 DNA sequence: TGCGCCAGCAGTCAATGGGGAGGGGGCAGGGCGAACACTGAAGCTTTCTTT. Its protein product is CASSQWGGGRANTEAFF.

V usage is TRBV20-1 and J usage is TRBJ2-5, with 8 bases that match TRBD2. Germline assignment: CDR1 DFQATT and CDR2 SNEGSKA (reference sequence). With 5 bases clipped from V and 5 bases from J, the junction kept 16 bases outside the gene matches. The CDR3 spans 16 residues. CDR3 bases: TGCAGTGCTTTCCTGCCCCGGGGGGGCCTCGGGGAGACCCAGTACTTC. Protein: CSAFLPRGGLGETQYF.